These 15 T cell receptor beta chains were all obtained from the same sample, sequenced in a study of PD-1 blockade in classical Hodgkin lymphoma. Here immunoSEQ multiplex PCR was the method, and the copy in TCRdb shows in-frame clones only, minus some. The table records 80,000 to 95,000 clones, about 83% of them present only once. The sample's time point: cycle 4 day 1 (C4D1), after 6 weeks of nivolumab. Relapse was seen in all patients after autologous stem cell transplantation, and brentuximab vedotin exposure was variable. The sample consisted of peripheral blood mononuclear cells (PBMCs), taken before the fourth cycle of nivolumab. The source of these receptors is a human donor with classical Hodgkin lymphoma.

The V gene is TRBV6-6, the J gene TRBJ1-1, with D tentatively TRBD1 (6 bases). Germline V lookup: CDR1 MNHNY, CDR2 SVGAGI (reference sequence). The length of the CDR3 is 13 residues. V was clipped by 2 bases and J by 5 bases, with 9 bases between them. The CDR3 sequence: CASSYEQGTEAFF. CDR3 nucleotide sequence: TGTGCCAGCAGTTACGAACAGGGAACTGAAGCTTTCTTT.

The chain's CDR3 is CASSYMARFGGELFF. CDR3 nucleotide sequence: TGTGCCAGCAGTTATATGGCTCGTTTCGGCGGGGAGCTGTTTTTT. V and J are TRBV6-5 and TRBJ2-2; D is unresolved. Trimming cost V 3 bases and J 7 bases, with 15 bases left between them. The CDR3 consists of 15 residues. Germline V gene data show CDR1 as MNHEY and CDR2 as SVGAGI.

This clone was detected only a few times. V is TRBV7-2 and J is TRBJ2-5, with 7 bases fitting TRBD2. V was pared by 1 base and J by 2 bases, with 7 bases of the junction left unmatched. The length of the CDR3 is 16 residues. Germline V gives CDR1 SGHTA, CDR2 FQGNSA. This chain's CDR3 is CASSLVGWGGQETQYF. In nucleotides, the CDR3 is TGTGCCAGCAGCTTAGTAGGGTGGGGGGGTCAAGAGACCCAGTACTTC.

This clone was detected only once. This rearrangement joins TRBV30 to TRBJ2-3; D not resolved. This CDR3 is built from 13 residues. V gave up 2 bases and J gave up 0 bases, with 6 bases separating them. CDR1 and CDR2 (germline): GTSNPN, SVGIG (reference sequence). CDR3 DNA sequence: TGTGCCTGGAGTCTCGGCAGCACAGATACGCAGTATTTT. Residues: CAWSLGSTDTQYF. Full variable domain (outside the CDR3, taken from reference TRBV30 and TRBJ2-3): SQTIHQWPATLVQPVGSPLSLECTVEGTSNPNLYWYRQAAGRGLQLLFYSVGIGQISSEVPQNLSASRPQDRQFILSSKKLLLSDSGFYLCAWSLGSTDTQYFGPGTRLTVL.

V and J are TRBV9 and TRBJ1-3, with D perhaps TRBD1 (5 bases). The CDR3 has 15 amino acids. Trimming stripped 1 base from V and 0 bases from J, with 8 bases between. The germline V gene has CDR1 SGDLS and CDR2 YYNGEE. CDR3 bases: TGTGCCAGCAGCGTAACAGGTAACTCTGGAAACACCATATATTTT. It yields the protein CASSVTGNSGNTIYF.

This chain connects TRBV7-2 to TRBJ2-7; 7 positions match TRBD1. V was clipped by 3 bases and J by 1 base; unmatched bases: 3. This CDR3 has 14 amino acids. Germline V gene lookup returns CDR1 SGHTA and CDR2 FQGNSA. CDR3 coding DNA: TGTGCCAGCAGCTTCAGGACAGGATCCTACGAGCAGTACTTC. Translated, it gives CASSFRTGSYEQYF.

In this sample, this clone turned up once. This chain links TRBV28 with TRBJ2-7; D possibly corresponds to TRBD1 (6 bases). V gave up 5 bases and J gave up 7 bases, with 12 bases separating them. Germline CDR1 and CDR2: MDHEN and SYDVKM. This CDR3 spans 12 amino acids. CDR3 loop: CASSPQGQEQYF. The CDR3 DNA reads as TGTGCCAGCAGTCCACAAGGACAGGAGCAGTACTTC.

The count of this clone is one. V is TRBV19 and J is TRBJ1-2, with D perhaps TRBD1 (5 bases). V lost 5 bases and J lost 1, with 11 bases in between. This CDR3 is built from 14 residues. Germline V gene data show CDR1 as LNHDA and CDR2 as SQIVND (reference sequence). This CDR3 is CASSQDSLNYGYTF. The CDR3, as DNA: TGTGCCAGTAGTCAAGACAGCCTTAACTATGGCTACACCTTC.

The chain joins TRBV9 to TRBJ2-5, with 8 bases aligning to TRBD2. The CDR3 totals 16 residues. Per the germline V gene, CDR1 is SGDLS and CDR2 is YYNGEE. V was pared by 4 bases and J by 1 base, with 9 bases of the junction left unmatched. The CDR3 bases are TGTGCCAGCAGCCCACCGACGGGGGGGCTCCAAGAGACCCAGTACTTC. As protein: CASSPPTGGLQETQYF.

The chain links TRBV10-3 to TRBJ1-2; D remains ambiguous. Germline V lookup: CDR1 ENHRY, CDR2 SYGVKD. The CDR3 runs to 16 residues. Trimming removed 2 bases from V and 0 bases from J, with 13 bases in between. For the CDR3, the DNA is TGTGCCATCAGTGAGACTCGAACACTCACTAACTATGGCTACACCTTC. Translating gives CAISETRTLTNYGYTF.

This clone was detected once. CDR3 in amino acids: CAIRGPANTGELFF. The CDR3 nucleotides are TGTGCCATCAGGGGGCCCGCGAACACCGGGGAGCTGTTTTTT. The chain is built from TRBV10-3 and TRBJ2-2; weak D call: TRBD1 (5 bases). Trimming stripped 6 bases from V and 0 bases from J, with 8 bases between. Per germline, CDR1 ENHRY and CDR2 SYGVKD. The CDR3 extends over 14 amino acids.

The CDR3 DNA reads as TGTGCCAGCAGCTCTCAATACGAGCAGTACTTC. It encodes CASSSQYEQYF. This rearrangement joins TRBV9 to TRBJ2-7; D is unclear. Trimming cost V 4 bases and J 4 bases, with 6 bases left between them. CDR1 SGDLS and CDR2 YYNGEE come from the germline V gene. This CDR3 has 11 amino acids.

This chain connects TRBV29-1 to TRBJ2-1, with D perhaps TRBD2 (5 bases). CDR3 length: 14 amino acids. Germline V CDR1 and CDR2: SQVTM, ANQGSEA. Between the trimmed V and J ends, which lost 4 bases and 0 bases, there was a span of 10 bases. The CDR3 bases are TGCAGCGTTGGAGGGCCGAGCTCCTACAATGAGCAGTTCTTC. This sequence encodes CSVGGPSSYNEQFF.

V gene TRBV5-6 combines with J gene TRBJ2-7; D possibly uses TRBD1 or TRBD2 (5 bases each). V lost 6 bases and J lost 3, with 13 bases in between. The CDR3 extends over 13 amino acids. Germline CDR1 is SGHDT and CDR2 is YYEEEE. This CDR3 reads CASNKQGRYEQYF. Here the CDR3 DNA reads TGTGCCAGCAACAAGCAGGGACGCTACGAGCAGTACTTC.

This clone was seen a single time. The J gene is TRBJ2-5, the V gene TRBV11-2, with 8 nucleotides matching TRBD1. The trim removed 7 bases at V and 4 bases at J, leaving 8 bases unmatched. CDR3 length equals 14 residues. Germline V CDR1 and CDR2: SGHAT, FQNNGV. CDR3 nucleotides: TGTGCCAGCACGATAAGCGGACAGGGAGAGACCCAGTACTTC. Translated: CASTISGQGETQYF.